The clone carrying this T cell receptor beta chain occurred once. Its target is unknown. The CDR3 spans 16 residues. Germline V gives CDR1 LGHNA, CDR2 YNFKEQ. Trimming stripped 0 bases from V and 0 bases from J, with 8 bases between. The repertoire was sequenced with immunoSEQ multiplex PCR; TCRdb's copy has only in-frame clones and lacks some. The table shows about 100,000 clones, with around nine tenths occurring only once. The data originate from a study of T cell responses to AZD1222 COVID-19 vaccine. Whole-study results and caveats: Variant regions that are unmutated are reportedly the target of nearly half of spike-specific TCRs. Only a handful of AZD1222 recipients were seropositive at baseline. Elevations in Spike-specific TCR breadth and depth followed administration of two AZD1222 doses. Repertoires in all cases were sampled only once the peak T cell response had passed.

The sequencing used peripheral blood, collected on day 0 of AZD1222 vaccination. The receptor comes from an adult in good health. The J gene is TRBJ2-2, the V gene TRBV4-2, with D unclear. Written as DNA, the CDR3 is TGTGCCAGCAGCCAAGATCCCCGGTCGAACACCGGGGAGCTGTTTTTT. This translates into CASSQDPRSNTGELFF.